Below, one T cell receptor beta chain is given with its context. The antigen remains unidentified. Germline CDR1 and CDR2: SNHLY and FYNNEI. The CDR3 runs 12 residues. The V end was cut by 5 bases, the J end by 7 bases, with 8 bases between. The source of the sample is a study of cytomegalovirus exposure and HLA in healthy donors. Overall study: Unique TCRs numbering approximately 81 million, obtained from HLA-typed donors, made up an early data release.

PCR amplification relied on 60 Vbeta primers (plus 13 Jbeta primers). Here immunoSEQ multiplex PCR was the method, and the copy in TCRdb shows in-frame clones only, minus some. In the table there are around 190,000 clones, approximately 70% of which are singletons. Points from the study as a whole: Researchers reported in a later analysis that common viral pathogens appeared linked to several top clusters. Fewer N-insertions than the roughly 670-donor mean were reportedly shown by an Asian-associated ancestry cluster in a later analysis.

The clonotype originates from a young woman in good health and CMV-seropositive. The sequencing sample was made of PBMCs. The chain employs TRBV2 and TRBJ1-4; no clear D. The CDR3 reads CASSRLSEKLFF. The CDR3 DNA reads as TGTGCCAGCAGTCGCCTTAGTGAAAAACTGTTTTTT. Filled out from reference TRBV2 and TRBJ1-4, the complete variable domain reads EPEVTQTPSHQVTQMGQEVILRCVPISNHLYFYWYRQILGQKVEFLVSFYNNEISEKSEIFDDQFSVERPDGSNFTLKIRSTKLEDSAMYFCASSRLSEKLFFGSGTQLSVL.